These 2 T cell receptor beta chains share one sample of origin, sequenced in a study of blood T cells in healthy people across ages. Then a second PCR, running about 7 to 11 cycles, was carried out with a sample-barcoded 5' primer and a J-beta primer mix. TCRdb re-called the 5' RACE reads with MiXCR, one entry per CDR3 protein. Among fewer than 2,000,000 distinct CDR3 sequences listed, more than 35% were seen once. Sequenced sample: blood. The receptors were gathered from a human donor in good health.

The chain couples TRBV4-2 to TRBJ1-1; D remains ambiguous. CDR3 size: 15 residues. V lost 0 bases to trimming and J lost 7 bases, with 15 bases between them. CDR1 is LGHNA and CDR2 is YNFKEQ in the germline V gene. Here the CDR3 reads CASSQEMKVRVEAFF. CDR3 bases: TGTGCCAGCAGCCAAGAAATGAAGGTCCGGGTTGAAGCTTTCTTT.

The rearrangement joins TRBV12-3 or TRBV12-4 to TRBJ2-7, with 9 bases that match TRBD1. The CDR3 loop spans 13 amino acids. V lost 7 bases and J lost 3; bases outside the gene matches: 4. CDR3 DNA: TGTGCCAGCAACCGGGACAGGGTCTACGAGCAGTACTTC. Amino acids: CASNRDRVYEQYF.